The 13 T cell receptor beta chains reported below all come from one sample, sequenced in a study of blood T cells in healthy people across ages. PCR was performed a second time for 7 to 11 cycles using a sample-barcoded 5' primer and a J-beta primer mix. TCRdb re-analysed the 5' RACE reads in MiXCR, keeping a single row per CDR3 protein. The table lists about a million distinct CDR3 sequences, approximately 38% of them singletons, with approximately 14% in the top ten. Material for sequencing was blood. The receptors were gathered from a man between 18 and 29 years old in good health.

The table lists this clonotype with a few counts. The rearrangement joins TRBV19 to TRBJ2-1, with TRBD1 identical over 7 bases. V lost 2 bases to trimming and J lost 0 bases; unmatched junction nucleotides: 13. The CDR3 runs to 19 residues. Germline CDR1 and CDR2: LNHDA and SQIVND (reference sequence). The CDR3 protein is CASSISPPRQGDSYNEQFF. The CDR3, as DNA: TGTGCCAGTAGTATAAGCCCCCCCCGCCAGGGGGACTCCTACAATGAGCAGTTCTTC. Variable domain in full (rest from reference TRBV19 and TRBJ2-1): DGGITQSPKYLFRKEGQNVTLSCEQNLNHDAMYWYRQDPGQGLRLIYYSQIVNDFQKGDIAEGYSVSREKKESFPLTVTSAQKNPTAFYLCASSISPPRQGDSYNEQFFGPGTRLTVL.

The chain joins TRBV27 to TRBJ1-4, with a possible D match to TRBD1 (6 bases). This CDR3 has 16 amino acids. V lost 5 bases and J 7 bases, leaving 20 bases between the germline ends. Germline loops: CDR1 MNHEY, CDR2 SMNVEV (reference sequence). The CDR3, as DNA: TGTGCCAGCAGTCTTAATAGACAGGTTTCTCTTGAAAAACTGTTTTTT. It codes for CASSLNRQVSLEKLFF. Full variable domain (outside the CDR3, taken from reference TRBV27 and TRBJ1-4): EAQVTQNPRYLITVTGKKLTVTCSQNMNHEYMSWYRQDPGLGLRQIYYSMNVEVTDKGDVPEGYKVSRKEKRNFPLILESPSPNQTSLYFCASSLNRQVSLEKLFFGSGTQLSVL.

The CDR3 here is CASKGADEQFF. The CDR3 DNA reads as TGTGCCAGCAAGGGGGCGGATGAGCAGTTCTTC. The chain combines TRBV2 with TRBJ2-1; 7 bases are shared with TRBD1. The junction had 2 bases not matched to a gene; V was cut back by 7 bases and J by 8 bases. Germline CDR1 reads SNHLY; CDR2 reads FYNNEI. The CDR3 covers 11 residues.

This clonotype was counted only a few times. The V call is TRBV27, the J call TRBJ1-5, with D maybe TRBD1 (5 bases). Germline V gene lookup returns CDR1 MNHEY and CDR2 SMNVEV (reference sequence). The CDR3 has 15 residues. Trimming took off 0 bases at V and 6 bases at J, with 12 bases between the two ends. DNA for the CDR3: TGTGCCAGCAGTTTATCGTGGGACGGCCGTCAGCCCCAGCATTTT. As protein: CASSLSWDGRQPQHF.

The rearrangement links TRBV20-1 to TRBJ1-2; D is possibly TRBD1 (6 bases). V was cut by 4 bases and J by 4 bases, with 13 bases left in between. CDR3 size: 13 residues. Per the germline V gene, CDR1 is DFQATT and CDR2 is SNEGSKA (reference sequence). This CDR3 reads CSANAGAPYGYTF. The CDR3 bases are TGCAGTGCTAACGCAGGGGCCCCCTATGGCTACACCTTC.

The chain carries TRBV29-1 and TRBJ2-5; D may be TRBD2 (5 bases). Trimming stripped 4 bases from V and 2 bases from J, with 11 bases between. Germline CDR1 SQVTM, CDR2 ANQGSEA. CDR3 size: 13 residues. CDR3 bases: TGCAGCGTTGCCGGCAGCGGTCAAGAGACCCAGTACTTC. The encoded protein is CSVAGSGQETQYF.

The V call is TRBV20-1, the J call TRBJ1-1; D perhaps matches TRBD1 (6 bases). The CDR3 is made up of 13 amino acids. Germline V gives CDR1 DFQATT, CDR2 SNEGSKA (reference sequence). V gave up 6 bases and J gave up 0 bases, with 11 bases separating them. The CDR3 loop is CSAVTGLNTEAFF. CDR3 DNA: TGCAGTGCCGTAACAGGGTTGAACACTGAAGCTTTCTTT.

This clonotype was detected only once. One end of the junction varies from germline; a read error may be responsible. The chain recombines TRBV12-3 or TRBV12-4 with TRBJ2-6; 9 bases are a match to TRBD1. This CDR3 comprises 19 residues. The CDR3 sequence is CASSLRNRGQYSGANALTF. The CDR3 DNA sequence: TGTGCCAGCAGTCTCCGCAACAGGGGGCAATACTCTGGGGCCAACGCCCTGACTTTC.

A few counts support this clonotype. This chain connects TRBV3-1 to TRBJ2-6; D not resolved. Germline loops: CDR1 LGHDT, CDR2 YNNKEL (reference sequence). This CDR3 has 15 amino acids. Between the trimmed V and J ends, which lost 3 bases and 5 bases, there was a span of 11 bases. The CDR3 region has the DNA TGTGCCAGCAGCCAGGAAAGGCTGCGGGCCAACGTCCTGACTTTC. Translating it yields CASSQERLRANVLTF.

This clonotype occurred a few times. CDR3 amino acids: CASSTAGNPGEQFF. The CDR3 DNA reads TGTGCCAGCAGTACCGCTGGGAACCCCGGTGAGCAGTTCTTC. This rearrangement joins TRBV6-5 to TRBJ2-1; D not certain. Looked up from germline, CDR1 is MNHEY and CDR2 is SVGAGI. V gave up 5 bases and J gave up 9 bases, with 17 bases separating them. This CDR3 spans 14 amino acids.

The rearrangement joins TRBV7-2 to TRBJ1-5; weak D call: TRBD1 (5 bases). Germline lookup yields CDR1 SGHTA and CDR2 FQGNSA. This CDR3 spans 16 amino acids. V lost 2 bases, J lost 2 bases, and 13 bases lay in between. The CDR3 protein is CASSLSAGLGNQPQHF. CDR3 coding DNA: TGTGCCAGCAGCTTAAGTGCAGGGCTGGGCAATCAGCCCCAGCATTTT.

This clonotype has only a few counts. The CDR3, as DNA: TGCAGCGTTGATGCGGCAGGAGGTGGCTACACCTTC. It is translated as CSVDAAGGGYTF. The rearrangement links TRBV29-1 to TRBJ1-2; D unresolved. V lost 3 bases and J 7 bases, leaving 12 bases between the germline ends. The CDR3 consists of 12 residues. Germline loops: CDR1 SQVTM, CDR2 ANQGSEA.

This clonotype appeared a few times. V usage is TRBV6-5 and J usage is TRBJ1-1, with D possibly matching TRBD1 (5 bases). The ends were cut back, 0 bases at V and 1 base at J, with 6 bases in the middle. This CDR3 has 14 residues. Per the germline V gene, CDR1 is MNHEY and CDR2 is SVGAGI. Here the CDR3 DNA reads TGTGCCAGCAGTTACTCGACAGAGAACACTGAAGCTTTCTTT. This gives the protein CASSYSTENTEAFF.